The present T cell receptor beta chain was sequenced within a study of T-cell memory formation after mild COVID-19. Points from the study as a whole: Within pre-infection memory, some responding clones were found, suggesting cross-reactive memory joined.

Note on this clonotype: Its antigen is undetermined.

Via MiXCR, TCRdb re-called the 5' RACE reads, giving one row per CDR3 protein. This sample yields 350,000 or so distinct CDR3 sequences, of which approximately 13% are seen a single time; around a fifth belongs to the top ten. Input material: PBMCs or a T cell subset sorted from them (not recorded which). This TCR was recovered from a young man who had mild COVID-19 (a few samples of this study predate the infection). Cell type and time point are not known.

The CDR3 region is CASSLYPYALAGGDNEQFF. CDR3 bases: TGTGCCAGCAGCTTATATCCCTACGCACTAGCGGGGGGGGACAATGAGCAGTTCTTC. The gene calls are TRBV7-3 and TRBJ2-1; 13 bases are shared with TRBD2. The V gene end was trimmed by 2 bases and the J gene end by 5 bases; junction bases not matched to a gene: 12. Germline assignment: CDR1 SGHTA and CDR2 FQGTGA. This CDR3 comprises 19 residues.